This entry concerns a single TCR beta chain. Its specificity is unknown. The PCR had 60 Vbeta and 13 Jbeta primers. Here immunoSEQ multiplex PCR was the method, and the copy in TCRdb shows in-frame clones only, minus some. The sample is made up of 30,000 to 35,000 clones, and the top ten hold around 3.3% of it. The CDR3 loop spans 14 amino acids. Per the germline V gene, CDR1 is LNHDA and CDR2 is SQIVND (reference sequence). The V end was cut by 7 bases, the J end by 2 bases, with 11 bases between. The sample is drawn from a study of cytomegalovirus exposure and HLA in healthy donors. Study overall: Sequencing of some 200 million T cells in an earlier analysis found 120 million or so unique TCR beta sequences.

General study results and limits: Another analysis was done later, and it associated approximately 18,000 TCR beta sequences with HLA alleles at 0.05 false discovery rate. A later analysis found TCR association rates differed by HLA locus, highest for DRB1 and lowest for HLA-C. An analysis was carried out at a later point. It showed that HLA-associated TCR beta chains were more clonally expanded than equally common non-associated chains.

The rearrangement joins TRBV19 to TRBJ2-2; perhaps TRBD2 as D (6 bases). Sequencing was carried out using PBMCs. The origin of this receptor is a woman aged 40 to 55 in good health and CMV-seropositive. This chain's CDR3 is CASTIGTNTGELFF. The CDR3 DNA follows: TGTGCCAGTACGATCGGGACTAACACCGGGGAGCTGTTTTTT. Supplemented by reference TRBV19 and TRBJ2-2, the full variable domain reads DGGITQSPKYLFRKEGQNVTLSCEQNLNHDAMYWYRQDPGQGLRLIYYSQIVNDFQKGDIAEGYSVSREKKESFPLTVTSAQKNPTAFYLCASTIGTNTGELFFGEGSRLTVL.